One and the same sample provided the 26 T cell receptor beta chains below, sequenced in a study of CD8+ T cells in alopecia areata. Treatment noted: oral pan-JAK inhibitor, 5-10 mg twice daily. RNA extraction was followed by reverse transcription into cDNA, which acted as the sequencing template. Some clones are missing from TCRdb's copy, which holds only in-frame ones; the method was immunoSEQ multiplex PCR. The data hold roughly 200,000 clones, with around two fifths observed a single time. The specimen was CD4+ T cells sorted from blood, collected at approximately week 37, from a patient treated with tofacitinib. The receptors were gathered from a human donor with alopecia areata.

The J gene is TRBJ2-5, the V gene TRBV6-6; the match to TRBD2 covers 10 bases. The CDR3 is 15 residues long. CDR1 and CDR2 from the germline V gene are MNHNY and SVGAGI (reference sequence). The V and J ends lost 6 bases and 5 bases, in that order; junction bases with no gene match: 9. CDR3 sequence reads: CASSPGRAGGETQYF. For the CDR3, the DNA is TGTGCCAGCAGCCCCGGGCGAGCGGGAGGGGAGACCCAGTACTTC.

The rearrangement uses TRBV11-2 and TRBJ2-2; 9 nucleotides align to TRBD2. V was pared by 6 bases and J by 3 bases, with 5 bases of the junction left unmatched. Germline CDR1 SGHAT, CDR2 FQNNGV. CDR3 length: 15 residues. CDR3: CASRATSGYTGELFF. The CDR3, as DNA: TGTGCCAGCAGAGCGACTAGCGGATACACCGGGGAGCTGTTTTTT.

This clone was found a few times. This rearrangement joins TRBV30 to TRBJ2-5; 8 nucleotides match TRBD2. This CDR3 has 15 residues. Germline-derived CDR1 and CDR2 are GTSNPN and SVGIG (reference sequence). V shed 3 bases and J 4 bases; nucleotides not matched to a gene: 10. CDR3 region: CAWRKERENRETQYF. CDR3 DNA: TGTGCCTGGAGGAAGGAGCGGGAGAATCGAGAGACCCAGTACTTC.

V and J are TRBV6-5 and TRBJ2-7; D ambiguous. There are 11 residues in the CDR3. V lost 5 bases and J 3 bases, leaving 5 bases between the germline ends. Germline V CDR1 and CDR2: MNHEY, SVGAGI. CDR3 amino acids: CASSILYEQYF. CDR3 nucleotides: TGTGCCAGCAGTATCCTCTACGAGCAGTACTTC.

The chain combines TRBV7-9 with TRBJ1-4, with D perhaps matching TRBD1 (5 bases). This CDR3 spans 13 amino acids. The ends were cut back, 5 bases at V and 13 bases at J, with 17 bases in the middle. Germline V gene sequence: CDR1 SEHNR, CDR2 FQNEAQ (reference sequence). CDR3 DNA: TGTGCCAGCAGCCCGCGACAGACGAAAAGACTGTTTTTT. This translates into CASSPRQTKRLFF.

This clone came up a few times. The CDR3 nucleotides read TGTGCCAGCAGCTTTATTAGCGGAAGGTGGTCCTACGAGCAGTACTTC. This gives the protein CASSFISGRWSYEQYF. The rearrangement links TRBV7-2 to TRBJ2-7; TRBD2 is a possible D gene (6 bases). Trimming took off 3 bases at V and 1 base at J, with 16 bases between the two ends. This CDR3 contains 16 residues. CDR1 SGHTA and CDR2 FQGNSA come from the germline V gene.

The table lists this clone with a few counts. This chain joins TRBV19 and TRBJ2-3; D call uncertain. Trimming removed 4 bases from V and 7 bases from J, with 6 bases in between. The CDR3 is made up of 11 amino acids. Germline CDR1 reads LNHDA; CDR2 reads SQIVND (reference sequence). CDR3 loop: CASSSKYTQYF. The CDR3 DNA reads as TGTGCCAGTAGTAGCAAGTATACGCAGTATTTT.

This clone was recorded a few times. The CDR3 DNA sequence: TGTGCCAGCAGGACTTCTGGGGCTAACTATGGCTACACCTTC. This gives the protein CASRTSGANYGYTF. The chain carries TRBV6-5 and TRBJ1-2, with D hard to call. The CDR3 contains 14 residues. Germline assignment: CDR1 MNHEY and CDR2 SVGAGI. Trimming shortened V by 6 bases and J by 0 bases, and 11 bases separated the two germline ends.

The DNA of the CDR3 is TGCAGCGTGGAAACCGGGACAGGGGTCTACAATGAGCAGTTCTTC. It specifies CSVETGTGVYNEQFF. The rearrangement links TRBV29-1 to TRBJ2-1, with 10 bases identical to TRBD1. V was pared by 6 bases and J by 3 bases, with 8 bases of the junction left unmatched. CDR1 and CDR2 from the germline V gene are SQVTM and ANQGSEA. The CDR3 sequence is 15 residues long.

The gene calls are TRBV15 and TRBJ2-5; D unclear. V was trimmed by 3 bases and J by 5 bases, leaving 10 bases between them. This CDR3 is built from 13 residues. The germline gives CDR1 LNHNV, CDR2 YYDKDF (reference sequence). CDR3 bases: TGTGCCACCAGCAGGGACGAAAAGGAGACCCAGTACTTC. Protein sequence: CATSRDEKETQYF.

CDR3 nucleotides: TGTGCCACCAGCGCCCGTGCGGGACTAGCGGGAGTTTTTACGCAGTATTTT. Translating it yields CATSARAGLAGVFTQYF. The chain carries TRBV15 and TRBJ2-3, with 14 nucleotides matching TRBD2. Germline-derived CDR1 and CDR2 are LNHNV and YYDKDF (reference sequence). After removal of 5 bases from V and 8 bases from J, the junction contained 12 bases not matched to a gene. The CDR3 consists of 17 residues.

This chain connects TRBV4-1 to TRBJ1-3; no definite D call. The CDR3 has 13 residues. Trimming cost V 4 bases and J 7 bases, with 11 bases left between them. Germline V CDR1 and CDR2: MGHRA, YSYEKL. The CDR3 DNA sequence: TGCGCCAGCAGCCTACCCTCACGGAACACCATATATTTT. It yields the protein CASSLPSRNTIYF.

CDR3 nucleotide sequence: TGTGCCTGTCGAACAGGTGTAAAAACTGAAGCTTTCTTT. Its protein is CACRTGVKTEAFF. The chain joins TRBV30 to TRBJ1-1, with a possible D match to TRBD1 (5 bases). Germline CDR1 GTSNPN, CDR2 SVGIG (reference sequence). Trimming left V 6 bases short and J 5 bases short, with 16 bases between. The CDR3 is made up of 13 amino acids.

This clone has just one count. The CDR3 loop reads CASSQGLGLVYNEQFF. The CDR3 DNA is TGTGCCAGCAGCCAAGGATTGGGACTAGTGTACAATGAGCAGTTCTTC. J is TRBJ2-1 and V is TRBV14, with 8 bases aligning to TRBD2. V lost 1 base and J lost 4; bases outside the gene matches: 6. Germline CDR1 and CDR2: SGHDN and FVKESK. The CDR3 is 16 amino acids.

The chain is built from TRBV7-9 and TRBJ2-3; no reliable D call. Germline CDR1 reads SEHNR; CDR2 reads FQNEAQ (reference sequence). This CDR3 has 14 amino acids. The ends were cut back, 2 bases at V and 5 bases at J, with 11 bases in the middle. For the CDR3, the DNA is TGTGCCAGCAGCTTAAATCCTCCACAAGATACGCAGTATTTT. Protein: CASSLNPPQDTQYF.

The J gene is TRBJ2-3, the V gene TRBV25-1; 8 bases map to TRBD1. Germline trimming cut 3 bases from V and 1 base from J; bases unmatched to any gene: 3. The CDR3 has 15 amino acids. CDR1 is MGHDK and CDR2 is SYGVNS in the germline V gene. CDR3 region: CASSDRGQGTDTQYF. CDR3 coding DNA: TGTGCCAGCAGTGACAGGGGACAGGGCACAGATACGCAGTATTTT.

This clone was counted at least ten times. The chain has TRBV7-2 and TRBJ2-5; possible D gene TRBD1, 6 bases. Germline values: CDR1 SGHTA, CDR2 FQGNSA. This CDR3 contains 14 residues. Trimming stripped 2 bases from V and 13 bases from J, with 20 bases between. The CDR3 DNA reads TGTGCCAGCAGCTTAACAACCACAGGGCCAAGAGGGTACTTC. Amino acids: CASSLTTTGPRGYF.

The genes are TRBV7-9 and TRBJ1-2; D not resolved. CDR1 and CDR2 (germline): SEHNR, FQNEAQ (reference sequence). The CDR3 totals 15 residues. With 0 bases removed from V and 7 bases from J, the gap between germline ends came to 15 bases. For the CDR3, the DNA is TGTGCCAGCAGCTTAGCGAGCCTCCAGTCCGGTGGCTACACCTTC. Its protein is CASSLASLQSGGYTF.

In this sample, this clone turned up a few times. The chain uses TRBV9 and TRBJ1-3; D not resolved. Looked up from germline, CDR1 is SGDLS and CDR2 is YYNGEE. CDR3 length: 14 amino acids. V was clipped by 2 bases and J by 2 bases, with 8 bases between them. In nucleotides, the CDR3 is TGTGCCAGCAGCGTGGAGGGAGCTGGAAACACCATATATTTT. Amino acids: CASSVEGAGNTIYF.

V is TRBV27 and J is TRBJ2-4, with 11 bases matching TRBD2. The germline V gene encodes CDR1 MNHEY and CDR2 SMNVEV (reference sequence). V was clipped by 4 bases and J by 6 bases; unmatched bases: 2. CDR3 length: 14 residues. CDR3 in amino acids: CASSSGTSGNIQYF. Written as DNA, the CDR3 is TGTGCCAGCAGTTCAGGGACTAGCGGAAACATTCAGTACTTC.

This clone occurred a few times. The CDR3 reads CASAGRGNTGELFF. DNA for the CDR3: TGCGCCAGCGCTGGCAGGGGGAACACCGGGGAGCTGTTTTTT. The J gene is TRBJ2-2, the V gene TRBV4-1, with a possible D match to TRBD1 (6 bases). This CDR3 spans 14 amino acids. Germline CDR1 MGHRA, CDR2 YSYEKL. V shed 8 bases and J shed 1 base, with 11 bases lying between them.

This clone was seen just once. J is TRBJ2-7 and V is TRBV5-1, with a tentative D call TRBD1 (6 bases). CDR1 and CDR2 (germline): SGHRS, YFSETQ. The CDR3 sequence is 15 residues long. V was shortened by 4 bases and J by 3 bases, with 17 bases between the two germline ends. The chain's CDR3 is CASSGSGTSRYEQYF. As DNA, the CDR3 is TGCGCCAGCAGCGGGTCCGGGACATCGCGCTACGAGCAGTACTTC.

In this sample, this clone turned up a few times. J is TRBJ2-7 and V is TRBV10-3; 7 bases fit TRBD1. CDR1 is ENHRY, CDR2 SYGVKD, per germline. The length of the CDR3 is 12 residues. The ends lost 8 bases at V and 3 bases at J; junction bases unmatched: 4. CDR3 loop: CAIGAGGYEQYF. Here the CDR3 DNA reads TGTGCCATCGGAGCAGGGGGCTACGAGCAGTACTTC.

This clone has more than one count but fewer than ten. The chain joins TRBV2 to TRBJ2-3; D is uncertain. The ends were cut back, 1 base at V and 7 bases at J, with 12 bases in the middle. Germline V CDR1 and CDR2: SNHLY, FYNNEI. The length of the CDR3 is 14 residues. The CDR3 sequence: CASSEEPGRNTQYF. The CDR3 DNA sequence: TGTGCCAGCAGTGAAGAGCCAGGAAGGAATACGCAGTATTTT.

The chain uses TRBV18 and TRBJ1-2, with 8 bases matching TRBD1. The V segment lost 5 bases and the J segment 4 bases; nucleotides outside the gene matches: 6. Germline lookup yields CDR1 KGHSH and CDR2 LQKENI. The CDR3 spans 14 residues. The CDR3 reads CASSTRTGSYGYTF. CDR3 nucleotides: TGTGCCAGCTCAACGAGGACAGGGAGCTATGGCTACACCTTC.

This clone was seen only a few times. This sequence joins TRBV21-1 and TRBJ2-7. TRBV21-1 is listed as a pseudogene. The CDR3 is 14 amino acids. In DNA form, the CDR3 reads TGTGCCAGCAGTAGGACCGGGACCCAGTACGAGCAGTACTTC. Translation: CASSRTGTQYEQYF.